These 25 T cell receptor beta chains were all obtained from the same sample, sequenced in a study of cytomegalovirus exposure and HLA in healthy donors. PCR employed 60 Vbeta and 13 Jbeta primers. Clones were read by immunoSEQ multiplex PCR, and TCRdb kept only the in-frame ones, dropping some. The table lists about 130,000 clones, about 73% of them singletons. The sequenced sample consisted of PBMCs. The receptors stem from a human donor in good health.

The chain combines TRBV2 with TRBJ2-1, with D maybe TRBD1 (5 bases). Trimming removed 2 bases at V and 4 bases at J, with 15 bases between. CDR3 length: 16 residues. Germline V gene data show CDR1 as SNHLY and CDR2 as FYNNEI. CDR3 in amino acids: CASSEMQGRFYNEQFF. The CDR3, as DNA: TGTGCCAGCAGTGAAATGCAGGGCCGGTTTTACAATGAGCAGTTCTTC.

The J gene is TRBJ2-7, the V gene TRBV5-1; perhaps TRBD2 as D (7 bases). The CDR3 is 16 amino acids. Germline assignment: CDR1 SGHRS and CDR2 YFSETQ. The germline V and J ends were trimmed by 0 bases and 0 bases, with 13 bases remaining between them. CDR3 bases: TGCGCCAGCAGCTTGGCCGGGGGGCGGAGCTCCTACGAGCAGTACTTC. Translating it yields CASSLAGGRSSYEQYF.

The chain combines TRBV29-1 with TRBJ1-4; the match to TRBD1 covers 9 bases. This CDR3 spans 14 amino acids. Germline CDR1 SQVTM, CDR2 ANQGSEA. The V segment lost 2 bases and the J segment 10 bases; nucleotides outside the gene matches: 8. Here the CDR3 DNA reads TGCAGCGTTGAAACGGGACAGGGAAAGGGAAAACTGTTTTTT. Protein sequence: CSVETGQGKGKLFF.

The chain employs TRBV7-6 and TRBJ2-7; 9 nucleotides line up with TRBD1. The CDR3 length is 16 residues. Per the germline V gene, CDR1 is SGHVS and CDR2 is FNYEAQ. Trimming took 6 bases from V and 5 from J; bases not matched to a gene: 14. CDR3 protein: CASSNDRGWPLDEQYF. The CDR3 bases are TGTGCCAGCAGTAACGACAGGGGGTGGCCGTTGGACGAGCAGTACTTC.

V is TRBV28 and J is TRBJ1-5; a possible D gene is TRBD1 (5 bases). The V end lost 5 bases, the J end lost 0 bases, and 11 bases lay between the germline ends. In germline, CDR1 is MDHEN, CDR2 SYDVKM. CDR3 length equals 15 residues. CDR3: CASSDSPNSNQPQHF. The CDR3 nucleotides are TGTGCCAGCAGTGACAGCCCCAATAGCAATCAGCCCCAGCATTTT.

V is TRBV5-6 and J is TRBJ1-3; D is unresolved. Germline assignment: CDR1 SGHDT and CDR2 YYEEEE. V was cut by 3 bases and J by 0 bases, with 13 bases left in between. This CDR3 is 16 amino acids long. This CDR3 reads CASSSQATSSGNTIYF. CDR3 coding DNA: TGTGCCAGCAGCTCGCAAGCAACGAGCTCTGGAAACACCATATATTTT.

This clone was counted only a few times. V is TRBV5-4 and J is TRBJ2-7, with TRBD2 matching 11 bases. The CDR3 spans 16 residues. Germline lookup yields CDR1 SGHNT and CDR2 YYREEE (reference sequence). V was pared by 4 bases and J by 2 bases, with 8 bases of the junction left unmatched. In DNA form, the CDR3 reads TGTGCCAGCAGCGAAGCACCACTAGCGGGGGCCTACGAGCAGTACTTC. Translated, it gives CASSEAPLAGAYEQYF.

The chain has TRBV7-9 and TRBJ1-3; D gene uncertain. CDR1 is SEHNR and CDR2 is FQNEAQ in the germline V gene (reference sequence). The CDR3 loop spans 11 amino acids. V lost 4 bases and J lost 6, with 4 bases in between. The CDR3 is CASSSLNTIYF. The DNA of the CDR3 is TGTGCCAGCAGCTCCCTAAACACCATATATTTT.

The DNA of the CDR3 is TGTGCCACCCAGACAACAGGCAAAAACATTCAGTACTTC. It is translated as CATQTTGKNIQYF. The V gene is TRBV27, the J gene TRBJ2-4; D is perhaps TRBD1 (5 bases). The ends were cut back, 10 bases at V and 3 bases at J, with 13 bases in the middle. This CDR3 spans 13 amino acids. Germline V CDR1 and CDR2: MNHEY, SMNVEV (reference sequence).

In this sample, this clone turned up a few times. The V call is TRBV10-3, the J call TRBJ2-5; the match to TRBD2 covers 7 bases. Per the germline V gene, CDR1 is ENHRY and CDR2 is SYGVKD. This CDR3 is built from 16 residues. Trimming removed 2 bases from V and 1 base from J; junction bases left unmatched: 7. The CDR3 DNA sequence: TGTGCCATCAGTGAGAGCATCTCGGGGGGCCAAGAGACCCAGTACTTC. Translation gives CAISESISGGQETQYF.

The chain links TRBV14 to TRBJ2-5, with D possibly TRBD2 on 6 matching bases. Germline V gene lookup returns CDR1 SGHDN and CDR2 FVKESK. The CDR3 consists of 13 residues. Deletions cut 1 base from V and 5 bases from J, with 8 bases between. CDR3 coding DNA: TGTGCCAGCAGCCAAGTTGGGGGGGAGACCCAGTACTTC. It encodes CASSQVGGETQYF. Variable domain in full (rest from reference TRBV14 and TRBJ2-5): EAGVTQFPSHSVIEKGQTVTLRCDPISGHDNLYWYRRVMGKEIKFLLHFVKESKQDESGMPNNRFLAERTGGTYSTLKVQPAELEDSGVYFCASSQVGGETQYFGPGTRLLVL.

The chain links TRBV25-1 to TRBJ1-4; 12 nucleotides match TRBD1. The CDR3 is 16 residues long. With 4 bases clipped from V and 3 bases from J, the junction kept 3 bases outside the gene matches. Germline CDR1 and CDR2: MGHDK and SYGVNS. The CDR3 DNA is TGTGCCAGCAGTGTGGGACAGGGGGCGGCTAATGAAAAACTGTTTTTT. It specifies CASSVGQGAANEKLFF.

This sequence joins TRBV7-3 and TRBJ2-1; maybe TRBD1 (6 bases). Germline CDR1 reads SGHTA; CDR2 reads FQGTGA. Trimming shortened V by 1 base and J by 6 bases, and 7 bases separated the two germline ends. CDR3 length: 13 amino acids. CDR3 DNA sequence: TGTGCCAGCAGCTTAAAAGGGGGCAATGAGCAGTTCTTC. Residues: CASSLKGGNEQFF.

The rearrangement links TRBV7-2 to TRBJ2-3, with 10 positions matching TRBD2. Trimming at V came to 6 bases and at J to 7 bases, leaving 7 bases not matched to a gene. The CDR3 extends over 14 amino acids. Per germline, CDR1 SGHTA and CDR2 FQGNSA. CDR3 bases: TGTGCCAGCAGTTCAGCGGGGGGGCCCAATACGCAGTATTTT. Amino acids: CASSSAGGPNTQYF.

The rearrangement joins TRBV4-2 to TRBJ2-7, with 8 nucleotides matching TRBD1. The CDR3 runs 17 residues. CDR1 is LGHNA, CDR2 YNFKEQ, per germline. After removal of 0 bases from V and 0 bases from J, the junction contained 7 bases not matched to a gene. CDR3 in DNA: TGTGCCAGCAGCCAAGATCTTAGACAGGGGAACTCCTACGAGCAGTACTTC. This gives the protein CASSQDLRQGNSYEQYF.

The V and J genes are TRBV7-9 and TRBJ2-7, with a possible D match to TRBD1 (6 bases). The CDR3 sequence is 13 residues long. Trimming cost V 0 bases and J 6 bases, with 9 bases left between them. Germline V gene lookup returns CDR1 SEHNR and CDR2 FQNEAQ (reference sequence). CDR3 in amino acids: CASSLARGGEQYF. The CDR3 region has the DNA TGTGCCAGCAGCTTAGCACGAGGGGGCGAGCAGTACTTC.

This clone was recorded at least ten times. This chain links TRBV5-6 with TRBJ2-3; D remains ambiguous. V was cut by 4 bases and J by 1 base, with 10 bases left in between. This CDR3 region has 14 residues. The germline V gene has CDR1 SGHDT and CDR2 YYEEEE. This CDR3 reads CASSPEPGTDTQYF. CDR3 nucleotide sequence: TGTGCCAGCAGCCCGGAGCCAGGCACAGATACGCAGTATTTT. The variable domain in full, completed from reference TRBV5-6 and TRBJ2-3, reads DAGVTQSPTHLIKTRGQQVTLRCSPKSGHDTVSWYQQALGQGPQFIFQYYEEEERQRGNFPDRFSGHQFPNYSSELNVNALLLGDSALYLCASSPEPGTDTQYFGPGTRLTVL.

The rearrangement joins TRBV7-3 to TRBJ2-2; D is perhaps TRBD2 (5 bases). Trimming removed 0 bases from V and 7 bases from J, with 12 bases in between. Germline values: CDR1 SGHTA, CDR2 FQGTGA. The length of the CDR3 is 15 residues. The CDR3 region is CASSLTGSSGGELFF. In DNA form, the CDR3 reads TGTGCCAGCAGCTTAACAGGGTCGAGCGGCGGGGAGCTGTTTTTT.

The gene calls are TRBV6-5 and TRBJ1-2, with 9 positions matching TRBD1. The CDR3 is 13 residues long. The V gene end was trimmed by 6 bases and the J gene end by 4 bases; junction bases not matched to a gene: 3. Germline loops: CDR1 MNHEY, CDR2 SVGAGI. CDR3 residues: CASRTGGGYGYTF. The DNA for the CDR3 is TGTGCCAGCAGGACAGGGGGAGGCTATGGCTACACCTTC.

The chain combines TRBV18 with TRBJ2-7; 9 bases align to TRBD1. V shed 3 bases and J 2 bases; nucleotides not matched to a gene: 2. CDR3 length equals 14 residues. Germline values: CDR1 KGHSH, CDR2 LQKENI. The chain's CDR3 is CASSPTGGTYEQYF. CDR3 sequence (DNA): TGTGCCAGCTCACCGACAGGGGGGACCTACGAGCAGTACTTC.

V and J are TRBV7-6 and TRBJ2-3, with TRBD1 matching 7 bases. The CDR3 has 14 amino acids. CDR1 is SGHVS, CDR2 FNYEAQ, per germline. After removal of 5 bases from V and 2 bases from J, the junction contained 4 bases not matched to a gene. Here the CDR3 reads CASSNRGYTDTQYF. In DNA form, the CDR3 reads TGTGCCAGCAGCAACAGGGGTTACACAGATACGCAGTATTTT.

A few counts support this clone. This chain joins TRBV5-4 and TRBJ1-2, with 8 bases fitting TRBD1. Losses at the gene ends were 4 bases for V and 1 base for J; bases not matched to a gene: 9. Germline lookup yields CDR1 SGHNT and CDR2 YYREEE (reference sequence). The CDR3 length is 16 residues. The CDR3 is CASSLAGGLINYGYTF. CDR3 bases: TGTGCCAGCAGCCTCGCAGGGGGCCTTATTAACTATGGCTACACCTTC. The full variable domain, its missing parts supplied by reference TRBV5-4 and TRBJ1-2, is ETGVTQSPTHLIKTRGQQVTLRCSSQSGHNTVSWYQQALGQGPQFIFQYYREEENGRGNFPPRFSGLQFPNYSSELNVNALELDDSALYLCASSLAGGLINYGYTFGSGTRLTVV.

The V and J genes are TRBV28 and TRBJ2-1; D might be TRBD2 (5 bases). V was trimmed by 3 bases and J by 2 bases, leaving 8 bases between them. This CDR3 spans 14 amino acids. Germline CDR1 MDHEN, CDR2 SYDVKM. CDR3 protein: CASSFSDTYNEQFF. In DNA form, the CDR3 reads TGTGCCAGCAGTTTTAGCGATACCTACAATGAGCAGTTCTTC.

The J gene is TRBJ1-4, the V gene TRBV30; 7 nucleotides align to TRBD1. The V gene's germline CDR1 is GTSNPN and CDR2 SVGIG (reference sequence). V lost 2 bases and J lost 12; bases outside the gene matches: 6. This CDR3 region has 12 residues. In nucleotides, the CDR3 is TGTGCCTGGAGTCCCAGCGACAGGGAACTGTTTTTT. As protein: CAWSPSDRELFF.

The DNA for the CDR3 is TGTGCCAGCAGCCCACTAGCGGGGGTAGGAAAGACCCAGTACTTC. Translation: CASSPLAGVGKTQYF. The V call is TRBV5-4, the J call TRBJ2-5, with 11 bases identical to TRBD2. Trimming at V came to 4 bases and at J to 6 bases, leaving 8 bases not matched to a gene. This CDR3 comprises 15 residues. CDR1 and CDR2 (germline): SGHNT, YYREEE (reference sequence).